The entry below gives a single T cell receptor beta chain sequence along with its context. Its antigen is undetermined. The PCR had 60 Vbeta and 13 Jbeta primers. TCRdb's table, derived via immunoSEQ multiplex PCR, lists solely in-frame clones and lacks some. The sample shows approximately 67,000 clones, about two thirds of them seen only once. This sample is drawn from a study of cytomegalovirus exposure and HLA in healthy donors. Study-level points and caveats: The study put some 150 TCR beta chains on its list as cytomegalovirus-associated. TCR beta sequences reportedly predicted most subjects' HLA-A and HLA-B alleles accurately. Later analysis placed DRB1 highest and HLA-C lowest in TCR association rates, which differed by HLA locus.

Trimming stripped 0 bases from V and 4 bases from J, with 10 bases between. CDR3 length equals 16 residues. Germline V gives CDR1 ENHRY, CDR2 SYGVKD. These donors counted as nominally healthy when sampled, but unrecorded immune exposures were likely. The gene calls are TRBV10-3 and TRBJ1-6; the D gene is possibly TRBD1 (5 bases). The sequence was obtained from a woman in her twenties or thirties in good health and CMV-seronegative. Sequenced: PBMCs. CDR3 in DNA: TGTGCCATCAGTGAGTCTGGGGCAGCTTATAATTCACCCCTCCACTTT. Protein sequence: CAISESGAAYNSPLHF.